The next 25 T cell receptor beta chains were all read from a single sample in a study of response to subunit inactivated influenza vaccine. Each CDR3 protein is one row after TCRdb ran MiXCR on the RT-PCR reads. Altogether 450,000 to 600,000 distinct CDR3 sequences are present, approximately 15% being singletons, with the ten largest covering roughly 3%. The sequenced sample was CD4+ T cells sorted from PBMCs, obtained around 25 months after vaccination. The receptors here all came from a man between 50 and 75 years old who received an inactivated influenza vaccine.

V is TRBV6-1 and J is TRBJ2-7, with 10 bases aligning to TRBD2. Germline-derived CDR1 and CDR2 are MNHNS and SASEGT. CDR3 size: 14 residues. J was trimmed by 1 base and V by 5 bases; bases with no gene match: 2. The CDR3, as DNA: TGTGCCAGCAGTCCTAGCGGGGGTTCCTACGAGCAGTACTTC. Protein: CASSPSGGSYEQYF.

The rearrangement joins TRBV29-1 to TRBJ2-3, with a tentative D call TRBD1 (5 bases). Looked up from germline, CDR1 is SQVTM and CDR2 is ANQGSEA. The CDR3 loop spans 14 amino acids. V was pared by 6 bases and J by 6 bases, with 19 bases between. The CDR3 protein is CSVRPWQGGDTQYF. CDR3 DNA sequence: TGCAGCGTGAGACCTTGGCAGGGTGGCGATACGCAGTATTTT.

V gene TRBV20-1 combines with J gene TRBJ1-4, with TRBD1 matching 7 bases. Losses at the gene ends were 3 bases for V and 4 bases for J; bases not matched to a gene: 11. The CDR3 runs to 16 residues. The germline gives CDR1 DFQATT, CDR2 SNEGSKA (reference sequence). The CDR3 protein is CSASKRTGDINEKLFF. CDR3 in DNA: TGCAGTGCTAGCAAAAGAACAGGGGACATTAATGAAAAACTGTTTTTT.

The CDR3 DNA follows: TGCGCCAGCAGGCAGGGACGTGGCGGGAGGTTGGAGACCCAGTACTTC. Its protein product is CASRQGRGGRLETQYF. The chain employs TRBV4-1 and TRBJ2-5; 8 bases line up with TRBD2. V shed 6 bases, J shed 5 bases, and the junction held 14 bases outside the gene matches. In germline, CDR1 is MGHRA, CDR2 YSYEKL. This CDR3 is 16 amino acids long.

Many counts were recorded for this clonotype. V gene TRBV4-3 combines with J gene TRBJ2-1, with 7 nucleotides matching TRBD2. The V gene end was trimmed by 0 bases and the J gene end by 5 bases; junction bases not matched to a gene: 7. CDR1 and CDR2 from the germline V gene are LGHNA and YSLEER. This CDR3 has 16 amino acids. DNA of the CDR3: TGCGCCAGCAGCCAAGATTGGGAGGGCCAGGACAATGAGCAGTTCTTC. This sequence encodes CASSQDWEGQDNEQFF.

This clonotype was seen many times. The chain employs TRBV5-1 and TRBJ1-1; D unclear. This CDR3 comprises 15 residues. In germline, CDR1 is SGHRS, CDR2 YFSETQ. Trimming shortened V by 0 bases and J by 1 base, and 10 bases separated the two germline ends. CDR3 loop: CASSLESSSNTEAFF. CDR3 DNA: TGCGCCAGCAGCTTGGAGAGTTCGTCGAACACTGAAGCTTTCTTT.

This rearrangement joins TRBV6-6 to TRBJ2-7; D is tentatively TRBD1 or TRBD2 (5 bases each). Germline values: CDR1 MNHNY, CDR2 SVGAGI (reference sequence). The CDR3 has 11 amino acids. With 10 bases removed from V and 10 bases from J, the gap between germline ends came to 17 bases. The CDR3 region is CATTDRGPQYF. As DNA, the CDR3 is TGTGCCACCACCGACCGGGGCCCACAGTACTTC.

V is TRBV18 and J is TRBJ2-7, with a weak D call TRBD2 (6 bases). This CDR3 spans 16 amino acids. Germline V gene lookup returns CDR1 KGHSH and CDR2 LQKENI. V was shortened by 4 bases and J by 4 bases, with 20 bases between the two germline ends. The DNA for the CDR3 is TGTGCCAGCTCACTCCCCCAGAGCGGGCCATATTACGAGCAGTACTTC. Protein sequence: CASSLPQSGPYYEQYF.

This clonotype was counted ten times or more. The genes are TRBV20-1 and TRBJ2-1; TRBD2 aligns across 9 bases. Germline trimming cut 6 bases from V and 8 bases from J; bases unmatched to any gene: 11. Germline CDR1 and CDR2: DFQATT and SNEGSKA (reference sequence). This CDR3 has 14 residues. Here the CDR3 reads CSAPPQRGVYEQFF. The CDR3 region has the DNA TGCAGTGCCCCCCCCCAGCGGGGGGTTTATGAGCAGTTCTTC.

The CDR3 DNA is TGTGCCAGCAGCTCGACGAAAGCACAAAACTCTGGGGCCAACGTCCTGACTTTC. Amino acids: CASSSTKAQNSGANVLTF. The chain combines TRBV11-2 with TRBJ2-6, with no clear D. This CDR3 is built from 18 residues. Germline V gives CDR1 SGHAT, CDR2 FQNNGV. V dropped 4 bases and J dropped 0 bases, with 16 bases sitting between them.

This clonotype was seen a handful of times. This chain's CDR3 is CASSLIGSSYNEQFF. The CDR3, as DNA: TGTGCCAGCAGCTTAATCGGTAGCTCCTACAATGAGCAGTTCTTC. The V call is TRBV7-2, the J call TRBJ2-1; D gene ambiguous. This CDR3 has 15 amino acids. Trimming took off 2 bases at V and 0 bases at J, with 8 bases between the two ends. Germline CDR1 reads SGHTA; CDR2 reads FQGNSA.

This clonotype was observed many times. The V call is TRBV18, the J call TRBJ2-3; D is undetermined. There are 14 residues in the CDR3. Germline CDR1 reads KGHSH; CDR2 reads LQKENI. V lost 5 bases to trimming and J lost 1 base, with 10 bases between them. The CDR3 region has the DNA TGTGCCAGCTCATCTTTCTTCGGCACAGATACGCAGTATTTT. This encodes CASSSFFGTDTQYF.

This clonotype has a handful of counts. The chain recombines TRBV12-3 or TRBV12-4 with TRBJ2-1; no reliable D call. V shed 5 bases and J shed 6 bases, with 11 bases lying between them. The CDR3 loop spans 13 amino acids. The CDR3 nucleotides are TGTGCCAGCAGTCCGACTTGGGGCAATGAGCAGTTCTTC. This gives the protein CASSPTWGNEQFF.

This clonotype was seen more than once but under ten times. The chain has TRBV10-2 and TRBJ1-5; no clear D. The CDR3 has 15 residues. Germline CDR1 reads WSHSY; CDR2 reads SAAADI. Trimming stripped 10 bases from V and 2 bases from J, with 18 bases between. The CDR3 DNA is TGCGCCACGGCGGGAGGGCGCGAACGCAATCAGCCCCAGCATTTT. This sequence encodes CATAGGRERNQPQHF.

The CDR3 DNA is TGTGCCAGCAGTTTAGCGCGCAGAGACTATGGCTACACCTTC. It yields the protein CASSLARRDYGYTF. The V and J genes are TRBV12-3 or TRBV12-4 and TRBJ1-2; D gene uncertain. This CDR3 spans 14 amino acids. The V end was cut by 0 bases, the J end by 3 bases, with 8 bases between.

This clonotype has at least ten counts. This chain joins TRBV5-5 and TRBJ2-7; D is uncertain. Germline V gives CDR1 SGHKS, CDR2 YYEKEE (reference sequence). The CDR3 totals 12 residues. V was shortened by 3 bases and J by 4 bases, with 8 bases between the two germline ends. The CDR3 here is CASSWTEYEQYF. DNA of the CDR3: TGTGCCAGCAGCTGGACCGAGTACGAGCAGTACTTC.

The CDR3 DNA sequence: TGTGCCAGCAGCCGGGCTACTAGCCCGGAGAGTGAGCAGTTCTTC. Its protein is CASSRATSPESEQFF. The chain joins TRBV11-2 to TRBJ2-1, with D possibly matching TRBD2 (6 bases). The CDR3 sequence is 15 residues long. The V gene's germline CDR1 is SGHAT and CDR2 FQNNGV. V lost 5 bases to trimming and J lost 9 bases, with 20 bases between them.

The rearrangement links TRBV7-2 to TRBJ2-1; 12 nucleotides match TRBD2. This CDR3 has 15 residues. Per the germline V gene, CDR1 is SGHTA and CDR2 is FQGNSA. The V and J ends lost 5 bases and 8 bases, in that order; junction bases with no gene match: 7. Here the CDR3 DNA reads TGTGCCAGCAGCGGAGGACTAGCGGGATTCGATGAGCAGTTCTTC. Translating it yields CASSGGLAGFDEQFF. Based on the CDR3 plus reference TRBV7-2 and TRBJ2-1, the full variable domain is GAGVSQSPSNKVTEKGKDVELRCDPISGHTALYWYRQSLGQGLEFLIYFQGNSAPDKSGLPSDRFSAERTGGSVSTLTIQRTQQEDSAVYLCASSGGLAGFDEQFFGPGTRLTVL.

This clonotype was seen ten or more times. This chain connects TRBV28 to TRBJ2-3; 10 nucleotides line up with TRBD2. Looked up from germline, CDR1 is MDHEN and CDR2 is SYDVKM. V lost 3 bases and J lost 8; bases outside the gene matches: 11. CDR3 length: 16 residues. The CDR3 coding sequence is TGTGCCAGCAGTTTTCGACCTAGCGGGAGTATGGGTACGCAGTATTTT. Encoded protein: CASSFRPSGSMGTQYF.

Concerning this clonotype itself: Germline and junction disagree at one end, which may indicate a read error. The chain couples TRBV20-1 to TRBJ2-1; no clear D. Germline CDR1 and CDR2: DFQATT and SNEGSKA (reference sequence). The CDR3 runs 10 residues. This CDR3 reads CTARENEQFF. The CDR3 nucleotides are TGCACTGCTAGAGAGAATGAGCAGTTCTTC.

Many counts were recorded for this clonotype. This chain joins TRBV7-2 and TRBJ2-7; 8 positions agree with TRBD1. This CDR3 has 15 residues. V lost 1 base, J lost 4 bases, and 6 bases stayed unmatched. Germline loops: CDR1 SGHTA, CDR2 FQGNSA. Here the CDR3 reads CASSLVPGGRYEQYF. The DNA for the CDR3 is TGTGCCAGCAGCTTAGTACCAGGGGGCAGATACGAGCAGTACTTC.

This clonotype was detected many times. This chain links TRBV20-1 with TRBJ2-1; D is undetermined. The CDR3 spans 15 residues. Germline CDR1 and CDR2: DFQATT and SNEGSKA (reference sequence). The V and J ends lost 4 bases and 6 bases respectively, with 19 bases between them. CDR3 amino acids: CSAIQDFANLNEQFF. The CDR3, as DNA: TGCAGTGCTATTCAGGATTTCGCAAACCTCAATGAGCAGTTCTTC.

The V call is TRBV20-1, the J call TRBJ1-5, with D uncertain. Trimming left V 0 bases short and J 0 bases short, with 9 bases between. Germline V lookup: CDR1 DFQATT, CDR2 SNEGSKA (reference sequence). This CDR3 comprises 15 residues. The CDR3 DNA sequence: TGCAGTGCTAGAGATCGGGGATATAGCAATCAGCCCCAGCATTTT. Its translation is CSARDRGYSNQPQHF.

This clonotype was picked up a small number of times. CDR3 DNA: TGTGCCAGCATGATGGGCGGGGGTCGTACCGGGGAGCTGTTTTTT. Translated, it gives CASMMGGGRTGELFF. The chain links TRBV12-3 or TRBV12-4 to TRBJ2-2; 7 bases are shared with TRBD2. The CDR3 length is 15 residues. The junction had 10 bases not matched to a gene; V was cut back by 7 bases and J by 5 bases.

V and J are TRBV4-2 and TRBJ1-4, with D tentatively TRBD1 (5 bases). V was shortened by 0 bases and J by 8 bases, with 16 bases between the two germline ends. CDR3 length equals 16 residues. CDR1 is LGHNA, CDR2 YNFKEQ, per germline. CDR3 sequence (DNA): TGTGCCAGCAGCCAAGAGGGGGTCAGGGTTGGAGAAAAACTGTTTTTT. Its translation: CASSQEGVRVGEKLFF.